This entry lists 27 T cell receptor beta chains sequenced from one sample in a study of CD8+CD57+ T cells in acquired aplastic anemia. TCR beta VDJ and CDR3 profiles were obtained from a genomic DNA template. MiXCR, run by TCRdb on the reads, gives a single entry per CDR3 protein. The data contain fewer than 250,000 distinct CDR3 sequences, approximately 45% of them seen just once; the ten biggest clones take up about 8.3%. The authors sequenced patients whose flow cytometry had shown CD8+CD57+ cell expansion. Source material: sorted CD4+, CD8+, or CD8+CD57+ T cells (not recorded which) from PBMCs. These receptors all come from a human donor with aplastic anemia.

In regard to this clonotype: Being one base from a much bigger clone, this may be a read error. This chain joins TRBV6-1 and TRBJ2-1; 7 nucleotides agree with TRBD2. Germline CDR1 MNHNS, CDR2 SASEGT. V lost 5 bases to trimming and J lost 8 bases; unmatched junction nucleotides: 9. CDR3 size: 14 residues. This CDR3 reads CASSRTGGSHEQFF. DNA for the CDR3: TGTGCCAGCAGTCGGACTGGCGGGAGCCATGAGCAGTTCTTC.

The rearrangement joins TRBV29-1 to TRBJ2-5, with 10 bases matching TRBD1. This CDR3 is 12 amino acids long. Germline V gene lookup returns CDR1 SQVTM and CDR2 ANQGSEA. The V segment lost 5 bases and the J segment 6 bases; nucleotides outside the gene matches: 3. CDR3: CSVWTGGKTQYF. CDR3 in DNA: TGCAGCGTTTGGACAGGGGGAAAGACCCAGTACTTC.

As to this clonotype: This CDR3 fails to terminate in the conserved phenylalanine or tryptophan, so it likely reflects a read error. The chain links TRBV3-1 to TRBJ2-5, with D maybe TRBD1 (5 bases). Germline V gene sequence: CDR1 LGHDT, CDR2 YNNKEL (reference sequence). The CDR3 consists of 15 residues. V gave up 0 bases and J gave up 3 bases, with 11 bases separating them. The CDR3 nucleotides read TGTGCCAGCAGCCAAGATTGGGGCCGGAAAGAGACCCAGTACCTC. This codes for CASSQDWGRKETQYL.

This clonotype was picked up many times. The rearrangement links TRBV7-3 to TRBJ2-1; D gene uncertain. V was clipped by 4 bases and J by 10 bases, with 14 bases between them. This CDR3 has 13 residues. Germline V gene data show CDR1 as SGHTA and CDR2 as FQGTGA. Here the CDR3 reads CASSSLAAGEQFF. The CDR3 nucleotides are TGTGCCAGCAGCTCCCTTGCGGCCGGGGAGCAGTTCTTC.

In this sample, this clonotype turned up a few times. This sequence joins TRBV7-2 and TRBJ1-6; tentative D call: TRBD1 (6 bases). The length of the CDR3 is 18 residues. Deletions cut 1 base from V and 0 bases from J, with 13 bases between. The germline V gene encodes CDR1 SGHTA and CDR2 FQGNSA. CDR3 sequence reads: CASSLGQVSRSYNSPLHF. For the CDR3, the DNA is TGTGCCAGCAGCTTAGGACAGGTTTCCCGCTCCTATAATTCACCCCTCCACTTT.

The table lists this clonotype with many counts. The chain joins TRBV10-3 to TRBJ1-6; the match to TRBD1 covers 10 bases. The CDR3 is 14 amino acids. The germline gives CDR1 ENHRY, CDR2 SYGVKD. V was pared by 4 bases and J by 9 bases, with 3 bases of the junction left unmatched. The CDR3 loop reads CAISGGQGGSPLHF. In DNA, the CDR3 is TGTGCCATCAGTGGTGGACAGGGGGGTTCACCCCTCCACTTT.

A word on this clonotype: The germline gene is not matched at one end of the junction; a read error may be the cause. This chain links TRBV7-7 with TRBJ2-7; D is uncertain. The CDR3 totals 14 residues. Germline loops: CDR1 SSHAT, CDR2 FNYEAQ (reference sequence). CDR3 amino acids: CASSPSVSAYEQYF. The DNA of the CDR3 is TGTGCTAGCAGCCCGAGTGTTTCGGCCTACGAGCAGTACTTC.

V is TRBV7-6 and J is TRBJ2-3; 10 positions match TRBD2. The junction had 10 bases not matched to a gene; V was cut back by 1 base and J by 0 bases. The CDR3 covers 19 residues. The germline V gene has CDR1 SGHVS and CDR2 FNYEAQ. CDR3 bases: TGTGCCAGCAGCTTAGGTGTTGGGACTAGCGTTACTAGCACAGATACGCAGTATTTT. Translated, it gives CASSLGVGTSVTSTDTQYF.

The V and J genes are TRBV19 and TRBJ1-2; 7 bases line up with TRBD1. J lost 2 bases, V lost 11 bases, and 8 bases had no gene match. CDR3 length equals 13 residues. CDR1 is LNHDA and CDR2 is SQIVND in the germline V gene (reference sequence). The CDR3 loop is CAWSAGQNYGYTF. In DNA form, the CDR3 reads TGTGCCTGGAGTGCGGGACAGAACTATGGCTACACCTTC.

Turning to this clonotype: A much more abundant neighbour one base away suggests this may be a read error. This rearrangement joins TRBV7-3 to TRBJ1-5; TRBD1 might be the D (6 bases). CDR1 is SGHTA, CDR2 FQGTGA, per germline. The CDR3 has 16 amino acids. V was pared by 7 bases and J by 5 bases, with 21 bases between. The CDR3 bases are TGTGCCAGCAACCAGGATTACAGGGAGGGGGATCAGCCCCAGCATTTT. Residues: CASNQDYREGDQPQHF.

V usage is TRBV24-1 and J usage is TRBJ2-1, with 8 nucleotides matching TRBD1. The CDR3 is made up of 13 amino acids. Germline assignment: CDR1 KGHDR and CDR2 SFDVKD. Losses at the gene ends were 6 bases for V and 10 bases for J; bases not matched to a gene: 7. The CDR3 DNA sequence: TGTGCCACCAGTTCGACAGGGGCTATCGAGCAGTTCTTC. Protein sequence: CATSSTGAIEQFF.

The table lists this clonotype with many counts. The chain uses TRBV7-9 and TRBJ2-1; TRBD2 aligns across 9 bases. V lost 7 bases and J lost 14; bases outside the gene matches: 9. The germline gives CDR1 SEHNR, CDR2 FQNEAQ (reference sequence). This CDR3 is 12 amino acids long. CDR3 loop: CASNKAGGLEFF. As DNA, the CDR3 is TGTGCCAGCAACAAAGCGGGAGGATTAGAGTTCTTC.

There are many counts of this clonotype. This rearrangement joins TRBV6-1 to TRBJ2-5; 7 positions agree with TRBD2. Germline V gives CDR1 MNHNS, CDR2 SASEGT. CDR3 length: 15 amino acids. V shed 2 bases and J 5 bases; nucleotides not matched to a gene: 8. The CDR3 reads CASSEMAGAGETQYF. DNA of the CDR3: TGTGCCAGCAGTGAAATGGCGGGAGCGGGCGAGACCCAGTACTTC.

The chain carries TRBV20-1 and TRBJ2-5; no reliable D call. The length of the CDR3 is 13 residues. Trimming removed 3 bases from V and 9 bases from J, with 17 bases in between. The V gene's germline CDR1 is DFQATT and CDR2 SNEGSKA (reference sequence). CDR3 amino acids: CSARGQANQPQYF. The CDR3 DNA is TGCAGTGCTAGGGGTCAGGCCAATCAGCCCCAGTACTTC.

This chain joins TRBV29-1 and TRBJ2-7; TRBD1 matches at 12 bases. CDR1 is SQVTM, CDR2 ANQGSEA, per germline. V dropped 4 bases and J dropped 4; count of bases not matched to a gene: 5. The CDR3 contains 14 residues. CDR3 DNA sequence: TGCAGCGTTGGGGGGGACAGGGGGCAATACGAGCAGTACTTC. Protein: CSVGGDRGQYEQYF.

The chain uses TRBV10-3 and TRBJ2-1, with a possible D match to TRBD2 (6 bases). The CDR3 runs to 16 residues. The germline V gene has CDR1 ENHRY and CDR2 SYGVKD. Trimming stripped 5 bases from V and 0 bases from J, with 14 bases between. DNA for the CDR3: TGTGCCATCAGTCTAGAGGGGAGGAGCTCCTACAATGAGCAGTTCTTC. Residues: CAISLEGRSSYNEQFF.

This clonotype was picked up many times. This sequence joins TRBV7-6 and TRBJ2-2; perhaps TRBD2 as D (5 bases). Trimming cost V 2 bases and J 3 bases, with 16 bases left between them. Germline CDR1 is SGHVS and CDR2 is FNYEAQ. This CDR3 comprises 17 residues. For the CDR3, the DNA is TGTGCCAGCAGCTTACCGAGCGGCCGCCCCGACACCGGGGAGCTGTTTTTT. Translating gives CASSLPSGRPDTGELFF.

This clonotype was seen only a few times. The chain links TRBV28 to TRBJ1-4; D perhaps matches TRBD1 (6 bases). Per the germline V gene, CDR1 is MDHEN and CDR2 is SYDVKM. The CDR3 totals 13 residues. The germline V and J ends were trimmed by 6 bases and 10 bases, with 15 bases remaining between them. CDR3 sequence: CASRRGVSGKLFF. The CDR3 region has the DNA TGTGCCAGCAGGAGGGGGGTAAGCGGAAAACTGTTTTTT.

This clonotype was counted many times. The chain employs TRBV5-1 and TRBJ1-3; D remains unclear. The CDR3 has 19 amino acids. The germline gives CDR1 SGHRS, CDR2 YFSETQ. The ends were cut back, 1 base at V and 2 bases at J, with 22 bases in the middle. The CDR3 spells CASSLSMYRQEVAGNTIYF. Written as DNA, the CDR3 is TGCGCCAGCAGCTTGAGTATGTATCGTCAGGAGGTAGCTGGAAACACCATATATTTT.

Ten or more counts support this clonotype. The chain employs TRBV7-2 and TRBJ2-1; 8 bases align to TRBD1. The V segment lost 2 bases and the J segment 2 bases; nucleotides outside the gene matches: 5. This CDR3 is 16 amino acids long. Germline CDR1 SGHTA, CDR2 FQGNSA. CDR3 DNA sequence: TGTGCCAGCAGCTTATCTTCGGACAGGGCCTACAATGAGCAGTTCTTC. It yields the protein CASSLSSDRAYNEQFF.

This clonotype was found many times. This chain uses TRBV11-2 with TRBJ2-3; D perhaps matches TRBD2 (5 bases). Trimming removed 8 bases from V and 0 bases from J, with 12 bases in between. From germline, CDR1 is SGHAT and CDR2 FQNNGV. The CDR3 has 14 residues. The CDR3 spells CASHGISSTDTQYF. CDR3 bases: TGTGCCAGCCACGGGATCTCTAGCACAGATACGCAGTATTTT.

This clonotype showed up just once. V and J are TRBV7-9 and TRBJ2-1; D is unresolved. Germline V CDR1 and CDR2: SEHNR, FQNEAQ (reference sequence). The V end lost 11 bases, the J end lost 8 bases, and 19 bases lay between the germline ends. This CDR3 contains 13 residues. The CDR3 spells CAGTQTEFDEQFF. The CDR3, as DNA: TGTGCCGGCACGCAAACGGAATTCGATGAGCAGTTCTTC.

This clonotype was seen at least ten times. V is TRBV7-9 and J is TRBJ2-1; D is possibly TRBD2 (6 bases). V lost 5 bases and J 0 bases, leaving 14 bases between the germline ends. Germline values: CDR1 SEHNR, CDR2 FQNEAQ (reference sequence). The CDR3 spans 16 residues. CDR3 sequence: CASSIPRGSSYNEQFF. Written as DNA, the CDR3 is TGTGCCAGCAGCATTCCTCGGGGGAGCTCCTACAATGAGCAGTTCTTC.

This clonotype appeared many times. The chain couples TRBV20-1 to TRBJ2-7, with 10 bases matching TRBD2. V was clipped by 6 bases and J by 7 bases; unmatched bases: 9. The CDR3 runs 13 residues. Germline assignment: CDR1 DFQATT and CDR2 SNEGSKA (reference sequence). The CDR3 nucleotides read TGCAGTGCCCGGGCGGGACTAGCGAAGGAGCAGTACTTC. Protein: CSARAGLAKEQYF.

The CDR3 DNA reads as TGCAGTGCTAGAGATGGGACTAGCGACACTGAAGCTTTCTTT. Its protein product is CSARDGTSDTEAFF. V gene TRBV20-1 combines with J gene TRBJ1-1, with D perhaps TRBD1 (5 bases). V dropped 0 bases and J dropped 3 bases, with 11 bases sitting between them. The CDR3 runs to 14 residues. Germline loops: CDR1 DFQATT, CDR2 SNEGSKA (reference sequence).

This clonotype was counted at least ten times. This chain links TRBV19 with TRBJ2-3; D is ambiguous. Germline V gene lookup returns CDR1 LNHDA and CDR2 SQIVND (reference sequence). The V end lost 8 bases, the J end lost 2 bases, and 17 bases lay between the germline ends. The CDR3 totals 15 residues. The DNA of the CDR3 is TGTGCCAGTGCCCAGCTCTGGGGTTACACAGATACGCAGTATTTT. As protein: CASAQLWGYTDTQYF.

J is TRBJ2-1 and V is TRBV20-1; 7 nucleotides match TRBD2. V shed 4 bases, J shed 14 bases, and the junction held 14 bases outside the gene matches. Germline V gives CDR1 DFQATT, CDR2 SNEGSKA (reference sequence). This CDR3 has 13 residues. The CDR3 loop is CSATHLEVGGKFF. CDR3 bases: TGCAGTGCTACCCACCTCGAGGTCGGGGGGAAGTTCTTC.